Listed below are T cell receptor beta chains from one sample, sequenced in a study of blood T cells in healthy people across ages. From the 5' RACE reads, TCRdb called clonotypes with MiXCR, one entry per CDR3 protein. This sample yields fewer than 800,000 distinct CDR3 sequences, of which 20% to 30% are seen a single time; just under 9.5% belongs to the top ten. The data were also submitted as part of a second study, on T cells of mothers and their children.

Sample: blood. These receptors all stem from a boy under 18 in good health. CDR3s include the opening cysteine and the closing phenylalanine or tryptophan. The D gene is left open where the match is weak. The size entry is marked missing in some rows and otherwise reads once, few, many or a size class.

D gene,J gene,V gene,clone size,CDR3 DNA,CDR3 protein
-,TRBJ1-4,TRBV29-1,-,TGCAGCGTTGTTACGACAGGACAGGAAAAACTGTTTTTT,CSVVTTGQEKLFF
-,TRBJ2-6,TRBV7-3,-,TGTGCCAGCAGCCCCTCGCCTGGGGCCAACGTCCTGACTTTC,CASSPSPGANVLTF
-,TRBJ2-1,TRBV6-1,-,TGTGCCAGCAGTGCCTCGGGGGTGGAGCAGTTCTTC,CASSASGVEQFF
-,TRBJ1-5,TRBV10-3,-,TGTGCCATCACGGAACAGTGGGATCAGTCCCAGCATTTT,CAITEQWDQSQHF
-,TRBJ2-3,TRBV28,-,TGTGCCAGCACCACCGCGGATACGCAGTATTTT,CASTTADTQYF
-,TRBJ2-5,TRBV29-1,once,TGCAGCGTAACAAGCCCCCAGGAGACCCAGTACTTC,CSVTSPQETQYF
TRBD2,TRBJ2-1,TRBV6-2/TRBV6-3,few,TGTGCCAGCAGTTACGCTGACAGGAGAACGGGACTAGCGTTATACAATGAGCAGTTCTTC,CASSYADRRTGLALYNEQFF
-,TRBJ1-1,TRBV29-1,-,TGCAGCGTTGAGGGTAGGGAGGGAGAGACTGAAGCTTTCTTT,CSVEGREGETEAFF
TRBD2,TRBJ2-1,TRBV20-1,-,TGCAGTGCTAGAGATAAGGCTAGCGGAAACAATGAGCAGTTCTTC,CSARDKASGNNEQFF
-,TRBJ2-1,TRBV20-1,-,TGCAGTGCTGGGTTCGTCGAACTAGTGGGAGGAGGAGGCTACTACAATGAGCAGTTCTTC,CSAGFVELVGGGGYYNEQFF
TRBD2,TRBJ2-3,TRBV24-1,many,TGTGCCACCAGTGATTTAATTGCGGGGGGCGACACAGATACGCAGTATTTT,CATSDLIAGGDTDTQYF
-,TRBJ2-3,TRBV11-2,few,TGTGCCAGCAGCTTACAGGTCTCTAGCACAGATACGCAGTATTTT,CASSLQVSSTDTQYF
TRBD1,TRBJ1-2,TRBV15,-,TGTGCCACCAGCAGGGGTAGGACAGGCTATGGCTACACCTTC,CATSRGRTGYGYTF
-,TRBJ2-3,TRBV7-2,once,TGTGCCAGCAGCTTACGACGGGGGCTCTCCACAGATACGCAGTATTTT,CASSLRRGLSTDTQYF
TRBD1,TRBJ2-6,TRBV7-3,-,TGTGCCAGCAGCTTTGGACAGGTAGCCGGGGCCAACGTCCTGACTTTC,CASSFGQVAGANVLTF
TRBD1,TRBJ2-7,TRBV28,-,TGTGCCAGCAGTTCACGGGACAGGGAAGCCTACGAGCAGTACTTC,CASSSRDREAYEQYF
TRBD1,TRBJ2-3,TRBV12-3/TRBV12-4,few,TGTGCCAGCAGGACGGACAGGGGAAGCGGCACAGATACGCAGTATTTT,CASRTDRGSGTDTQYF
-,TRBJ1-1,TRBV12-3/TRBV12-4,-,TGTGCCAGCAGTTTCGGGACCCCCTATGAAGCTTTCTTT,CASSFGTPYEAFF
TRBD1,TRBJ2-7,TRBV28,few,TGTGCCAGCAGGTACTTAAACAGGGGTTATGATCCCTACGAGCAGTACTTC,CASRYLNRGYDPYEQYF
TRBD1,TRBJ1-2,TRBV27,-,TGTTCCAGCTCCATGGTGGGGACAGGGGATGGCTACACCTTC,CSSSMVGTGDGYTF
-,TRBJ1-2,TRBV6-6,-,TGTGCCAGCAGTTACTCGAAGGTGGACTCCTATGGCTACACCTTC,CASSYSKVDSYGYTF
-,TRBJ2-1,TRBV28,few,TGTGCCAGCAGTTTAGGGAATTCGCCCTACCAGTTCTTC,CASSLGNSPYQFF
-,TRBJ2-2,TRBV10-3,few,TGTGCCATCAGTGAGGGACGGGAGCTGGGGGAGCTGTTTTTT,CAISEGRELGELFF
TRBD1,TRBJ2-2,TRBV6-5,-,TGTGCCAGCAGTTACGGGACAGGGGTCGGGGAGCTGTTTTTT,CASSYGTGVGELFF
-,TRBJ2-7,TRBV20-1,few,TGCAGTGCTAGCACGGGAGTAGGTCGGGAGCAGTACTTC,CSASTGVGREQYF
-,TRBJ2-5,TRBV20-1,few,TGCAGTGCTACCCTCGCGGGGGCAGAGACCCAGTACTTC,CSATLAGAETQYF
TRBD2,TRBJ2-5,TRBV10-3,few,TGTGCCATCAGTGACATAGGGACTAGCGGCCAAGAGACCCAGTACTTC,CAISDIGTSGQETQYF
TRBD2,TRBJ2-5,TRBV20-1,few,TGCAGTGCAAGAGCGGGGGGGGTTCCGGGGACCCAGTACTTC,CSARAGGVPGTQYF
TRBD1,TRBJ2-4,TRBV12-3/TRBV12-4,few,TGTGCCAGCAGCTTGGACAGGGAGTCCAAAAACATTCAGTACTTC,CASSLDRESKNIQYF
-,TRBJ2-4,TRBV4-1,-,TGCGCCAGCAGCCTGGGAATAGGAAACATTCAGTACTTC,CASSLGIGNIQYF
TRBD1,TRBJ1-4,TRBV29-1,few,TGCAGCGTTCCACAGGGGGAAGGCGAAAAACTGTTTTTT,CSVPQGEGEKLFF
TRBD1,TRBJ2-5,TRBV28,few,TGTGCCAGCAGCTTTATCATAGGGACAGGGAAAGAGACCCAGTACTTC,CASSFIIGTGKETQYF
-,TRBJ1-3,TRBV29-1,-,TGCAGCGTTTCGGACAGATCGAGCTCTGGAAACACCATATATTTT,CSVSDRSSSGNTIYF
-,TRBJ2-3,TRBV6-5,-,TGTGCCAGCAGTTCGCGGCTAGCGTTTCCAGATACGCAGTATTTT,CASSSRLAFPDTQYF
-,TRBJ2-1,TRBV9,-,TGTGCCAGCAGCGTAGTAGAGGGCTCCAATGAGCAGTTCTTC,CASSVVEGSNEQFF
-,TRBJ1-5,TRBV6-6,-,TGTGTCAGCAGTTACGGTCTCCCGGCAGAGCCCCAGCATTTT,CVSSYGLPAEPQHF
-,TRBJ2-5,TRBV15,few,TGTGCCACCAGCAGAGATCGGAACCAATTGGACCAGTACTTC,CATSRDRNQLDQYF
-,TRBJ2-5,TRBV7-9,few,TGTGCCAGCAGCTTAGGGATGCGGGAGACCCAGTACTTC,CASSLGMRETQYF
TRBD2,TRBJ2-1,TRBV2,many,TGTGCCAGTAGCGGGAGGGTAGAGCAGTTCTTC,CASSGRVEQFF
-,TRBJ2-7,TRBV9,-,TGTGCCAGCAGCGTAGGTCCAGGGGAGGTCTACGAGCAGTACTTC,CASSVGPGEVYEQYF
-,TRBJ2-6,TRBV2,few,TGTGCCAGCAAAGGGCTCTCTGGGGCCAACGTCCTGACTTTC,CASKGLSGANVLTF
TRBD1,TRBJ2-5,TRBV5-1,few,TGCGCCAGCAGCTCCGCGGGACAGGCCGAGACCCAGTACTTC,CASSSAGQAETQYF